This T cell receptor beta chain was sequenced for a study of blood T cell repertoires in COVID-19. This CDR3 spans 15 amino acids. Trimming stripped 8 bases from V and 8 bases from J, with 23 bases between. CDR1 is MDHEN and CDR2 is SYDVKM in the germline V gene. Original handling: Estimates of nucleated cell counts were drawn from the amplification of reference gene primers. Measured with immunoSEQ multiplex PCR; TCRdb has only the in-frame clones, and not every one. V, J and clone size were drawn from that table, and D and trimming were deduced from the DNA. There are roughly 200,000 clones in the sample; 60% to 85% occur only once, and 4.5% to 7% lies in the top ten.

This chain links TRBV28 with TRBJ2-3; D unclear. The sample taken for sequencing was peripheral blood. This receptor was obtained from a woman aged 70-85 years with acute or convalescent COVID-19. CDR3 loop: CASGSPGPSVSTQYF. CDR3 sequence (DNA): TGTGCCAGCGGCTCACCGGGTCCCTCCGTGAGTACGCAGTATTTT.